This TCR beta chain is drawn from a study of T-cell memory formation after mild COVID-19. V was clipped by 7 bases and J by 4 bases; unmatched bases: 7. Germline V lookup: CDR1 SGHRS, CDR2 YFSETQ. CDR3 length: 14 residues. TCRdb ran MiXCR on the 5' RACE reads and lists one entry per CDR3 protein. Of 550,000 to 600,000 distinct CDR3 sequences in the sample, about 18% were seen once. This chain connects TRBV5-1 to TRBJ2-2; 7 positions agree with TRBD1. The TCR sequence derives from an adult woman who had mild COVID-19 (a few samples of this study predate the infection). Cell type and time point are not known. Sequenced: PBMCs or a T cell subset sorted from them (not recorded which). This chain's CDR3 is CASQQGSSTGELFF. The CDR3 bases are TGCGCCAGCCAACAGGGGAGCAGCACCGGGGAGCTGTTTTTT.